This T cell receptor beta chain was captured in a study of T cells in Graves' hyperthyroidism and ophthalmopathy. Regarding the study as a whole: The model anticipated ophthalmopathy a median about 6.5 months pre-onset. Ophthalmopathy cases were set apart from stable hyperthyroidism by a 13 V-J model.

Researchers amplified the TCR beta CDR3 regions from RNA transcripts. HTBI primers were the set used in a first-round RT-PCR of the TCR CDR3. Via MiXCR, TCRdb re-called the multiplex PCR reads, giving one row per CDR3 protein. Among some 600,000 distinct CDR3 sequences listed, about 43% were seen once. No progression to ophthalmopathy during 18 months of follow-up defined stable disease. Of note for this clonotype: Its antigen is unknown.

Looked up from germline, CDR1 is SGHNT and CDR2 is YYREEE (reference sequence). The ends were cut back, 1 base at V and 5 bases at J, with 6 bases in the middle. CDR3 length: 13 amino acids. The clonotype comes from a woman between 18 and 30 years old with Graves' hyperthyroidism. The rearrangement uses TRBV5-4 and TRBJ2-2, with no clear D. Sequencing was done on a sample of peripheral blood or thyroid tissue (not recorded which). The CDR3 loop reads CASSLTFTGELFF. The DNA for the CDR3 is TGTGCCAGCAGCTTGACTTTTACCGGGGAGCTGTTTTTT.